This entry describes one T cell receptor (beta chain). This record comes from a study of blood T cell repertoires in COVID-19. Study-level information: From the United States, Italy and Spain came samples of acute and convalescent COVID-19. T cells, B-cell-depleted T cells, or PBMCs provided the cDNA or gDNA that served as material.

Original processing notes: Using reference gene primer amplification, nucleated cell counts were estimated. The data were produced by immunoSEQ multiplex PCR, yet TCRdb's version contains in-frame clones alone and is incomplete. V and J calls and clone size come straight from that table; D and trimming were deduced from the DNA. The profile shows around 99,000 clones, around 80% of them singletons. This receptor was obtained from a human donor in a cohort sampled during active or convalescent COVID-19. The sequenced material came from peripheral blood.

The CDR3 coding sequence is TGTGCCAGCAGCCTCCGGGAAAACATCCACACAGATACGCAGTATTTT. It translates to CASSLRENIHTDTQYF. J is TRBJ2-3 and V is TRBV7-2; tentatively, D is TRBD2 (5 bases). CDR1 and CDR2 from the germline V gene are SGHTA and FQGNSA. V lost 5 bases to trimming and J lost 2 bases, with 17 bases between them. The CDR3 is made up of 16 amino acids.